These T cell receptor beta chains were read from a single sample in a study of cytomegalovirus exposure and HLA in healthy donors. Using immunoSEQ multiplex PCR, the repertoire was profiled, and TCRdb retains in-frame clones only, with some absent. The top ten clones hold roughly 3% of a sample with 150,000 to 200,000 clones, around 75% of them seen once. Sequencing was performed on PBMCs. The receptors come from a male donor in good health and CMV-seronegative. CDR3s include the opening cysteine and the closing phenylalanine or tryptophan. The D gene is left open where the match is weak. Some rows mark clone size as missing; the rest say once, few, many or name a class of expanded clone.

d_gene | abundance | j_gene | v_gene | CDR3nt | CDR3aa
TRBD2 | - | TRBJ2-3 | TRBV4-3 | TGCGCCAGCAGCCAAGATTTGGCGGTAGCGGGGGGCACAGATACGCAGTATTTT | CASSQDLAVAGGTDTQYF
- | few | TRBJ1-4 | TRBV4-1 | TGCGCCAGCAGCCCCGCAAGGGGATCAGGCGGTGAAAAACTGTTTTTT | CASSPARGSGGEKLFF
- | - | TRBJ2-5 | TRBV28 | TGTGCCAGCAGTCTTTCTACCCCTTCGGAGACCCAGTACTTC | CASSLSTPSETQYF
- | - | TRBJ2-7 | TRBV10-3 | TGTGCCATCACTCCGGCGGGTTCCTACGAGCAGTACTTC | CAITPAGSYEQYF
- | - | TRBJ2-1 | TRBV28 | TGTGCCAGCAGTTTGCGCGGGACTTACAATGAGCAGTTCTTC | CASSLRGTYNEQFF
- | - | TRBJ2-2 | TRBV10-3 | TGTGCCATCAGACCCGGGACAACGAACACCGGGGAGCTGTTTTTT | CAIRPGTTNTGELFF
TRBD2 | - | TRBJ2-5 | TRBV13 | TGTGCCAGCAGCTTAGGCCGCGGGGGGCTACAAGAGACCCAGTACTTC | CASSLGRGGLQETQYF
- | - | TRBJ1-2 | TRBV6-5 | TGTGCCAGCAGCCCGCCGAGGGAAAGCTATGGCTACACCTTC | CASSPPRESYGYTF
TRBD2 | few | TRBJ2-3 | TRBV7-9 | TGTGCCAGCAGCTTATCTAGCGGGGGGGATACAGATACGCAGTATTTT | CASSLSSGGDTDTQYF
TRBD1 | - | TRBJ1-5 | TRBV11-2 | TGTGCCAGCAGCTTAGGGACAGGAGGCCTCGGGCAGCCCCAGCATTTT | CASSLGTGGLGQPQHF
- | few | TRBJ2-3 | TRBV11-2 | TGTGCCAGCAGCTCGACTGGCCCCACAGATACGCAGTATTTT | CASSSTGPTDTQYF
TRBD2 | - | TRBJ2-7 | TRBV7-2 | TGTGCCAGCAGCTTAAGGGCTAGCGGAAACTCCTACGAGCAGTACTTC | CASSLRASGNSYEQYF
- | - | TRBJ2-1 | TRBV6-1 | TGTGCCAGCAGTGAGCACGCCCTAGGTAACAATGAGCAGTTCTTC | CASSEHALGNNEQFF
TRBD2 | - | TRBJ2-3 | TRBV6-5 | TGTGCCAGCAGGGAGCAGCGGGGGTTCCCAGATACGCAGTATTTT | CASREQRGFPDTQYF
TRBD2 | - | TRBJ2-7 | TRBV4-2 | TGTGCCAGCAGCCAAGGCGCCCTAGCGGGGTACGAGCAGTACTTC | CASSQGALAGYEQYF
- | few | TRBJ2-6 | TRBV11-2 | TGTGCCAGCAGCTTAGGAGGGACTGGGGCCAACGTCCTGACTTTC | CASSLGGTGANVLTF
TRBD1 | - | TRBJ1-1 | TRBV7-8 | TGTGCCAGCAGCCCGACAGGGGGCTACGGCACTGAAGCTTTCTTT | CASSPTGGYGTEAFF
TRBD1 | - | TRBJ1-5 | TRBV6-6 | TGTGCCAGCATTTTAGGGGGCGCGGGCAATCAGCCCCAGCATTTT | CASILGGAGNQPQHF
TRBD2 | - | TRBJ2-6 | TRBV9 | TGTGCCAGCAGCGTAGCCCCTAGCGGGAGGGGGTCCAACGTCCTGACTTTC | CASSVAPSGRGSNVLTF
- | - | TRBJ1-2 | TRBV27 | TGTGCCAGCAGTTTAAGACCAGGGGCGCCTAACTATGGCTACACCTTC | CASSLRPGAPNYGYTF
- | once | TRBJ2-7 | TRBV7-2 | TGTGCCAGCAGCTTATACGCGGTCCCGAGCTCCTACGAGCAGTACTTC | CASSLYAVPSSYEQYF
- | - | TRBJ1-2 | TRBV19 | TGTGCCAGTAGTATGACCCTTCGACAGACCTATGGCTACACCTTC | CASSMTLRQTYGYTF
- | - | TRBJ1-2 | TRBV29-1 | TGCAGCGTTGAAGGGCAGACTAACTATGGCTACACCTTC | CSVEGQTNYGYTF
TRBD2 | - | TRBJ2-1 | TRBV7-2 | TGTGCCAGCAGCTCGACTAGCGGGAGTATAGAGGAGCAGTTCTTC | CASSSTSGSIEEQFF
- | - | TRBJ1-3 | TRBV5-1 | TGCGCCAGCGCCTGGACAGCCGGCTCTGGAAACACCATATATTTT | CASAWTAGSGNTIYF
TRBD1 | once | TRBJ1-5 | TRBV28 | TGTGCCAGCAGTTTATTAGGCTTGGGACAGCATCAGCCCCAGCATTTT | CASSLLGLGQHQPQHF
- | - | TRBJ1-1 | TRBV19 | TGTGCCAGTAGTATTTATTTTAGTTCGGTCACTGAAGCTTTCTTT | CASSIYFSSVTEAFF
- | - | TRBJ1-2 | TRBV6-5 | TGTGCCAGCAGAGACAGCTCACGGTCTCCTGGCTACACCTTC | CASRDSSRSPGYTF
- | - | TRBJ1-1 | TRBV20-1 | TGCAGTGCTAGAGACAGCAGGGAAGCTTTCTTT | CSARDSREAFF
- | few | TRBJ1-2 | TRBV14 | TGTGCCAGCAGCCAAACAGGACCCTATGGCTACACCTTC | CASSQTGPYGYTF
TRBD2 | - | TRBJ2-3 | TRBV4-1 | TGCGCCAGCAGCCCCGGGACTAGTGCAGATACGCAGTATTTT | CASSPGTSADTQYF
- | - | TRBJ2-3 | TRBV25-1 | TGTGCCAGCAGTGAACGTTACGGGGGGCCCACAGATACGCAGTATTTT | CASSERYGGPTDTQYF
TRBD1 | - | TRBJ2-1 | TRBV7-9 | TGTGCCAGCAGAACAGGGGGAACCGAGGGTGAGCAGTTCTTC | CASRTGGTEGEQFF